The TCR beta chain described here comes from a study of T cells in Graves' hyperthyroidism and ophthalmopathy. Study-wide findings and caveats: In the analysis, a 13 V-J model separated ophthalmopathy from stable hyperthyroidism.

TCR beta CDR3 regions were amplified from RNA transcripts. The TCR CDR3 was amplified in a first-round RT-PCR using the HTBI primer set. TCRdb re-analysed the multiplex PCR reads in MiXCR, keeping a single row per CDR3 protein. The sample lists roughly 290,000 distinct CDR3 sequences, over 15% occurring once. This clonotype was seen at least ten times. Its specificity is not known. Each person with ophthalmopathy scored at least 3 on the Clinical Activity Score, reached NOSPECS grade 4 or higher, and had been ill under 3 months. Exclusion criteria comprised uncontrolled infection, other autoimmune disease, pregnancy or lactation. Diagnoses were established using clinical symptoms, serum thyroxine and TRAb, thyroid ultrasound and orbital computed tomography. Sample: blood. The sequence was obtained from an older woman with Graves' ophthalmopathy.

This chain's CDR3 is CASSYSDRVGEKLFF. The CDR3 coding sequence is TGTGCCAGCAGTTACTCGGACAGGGTCGGTGAAAAACTGTTTTTT. The genes are TRBV6-2 or TRBV6-3 and TRBJ1-4; the match to TRBD1 covers 8 bases. The V segment lost 0 bases and the J segment 7 bases; nucleotides outside the gene matches: 4. The CDR3 runs 15 residues. Germline V gene data show CDR1 as MNHEY and CDR2 as SVGEGT.